This T cell receptor (beta chain) was captured by sequencing in a study of blood T cell repertoires in COVID-19. The protocol was immunoSEQ multiplex PCR, while the TCRdb copy is restricted to in-frame clones and leaves out a portion. The table has over 200,000 clones, 85% to 90% seen once. Cohort 3 donors counted as recovered after two negative PCRs, clearance, or resolved symptoms. Only a few counts were recorded for this clone. The CDR3 spans 15 residues. In germline, CDR1 is MNHEY, CDR2 SVGAGI. Germline trimming cut 5 bases from V and 9 bases from J; bases unmatched to any gene: 12. Material: PBMCs or T cells enriched from blood (not recorded which). The sequence came from a man aged 25 to 45 who had recovered from COVID-19. This chain connects TRBV6-5 to TRBJ2-1, with TRBD1 matching 8 bases. CDR3 DNA: TGTGCCAGCAGTCCACCGGGACAGGCAAATCTTGAGCAGTTCTTC. Protein product: CASSPPGQANLEQFF.